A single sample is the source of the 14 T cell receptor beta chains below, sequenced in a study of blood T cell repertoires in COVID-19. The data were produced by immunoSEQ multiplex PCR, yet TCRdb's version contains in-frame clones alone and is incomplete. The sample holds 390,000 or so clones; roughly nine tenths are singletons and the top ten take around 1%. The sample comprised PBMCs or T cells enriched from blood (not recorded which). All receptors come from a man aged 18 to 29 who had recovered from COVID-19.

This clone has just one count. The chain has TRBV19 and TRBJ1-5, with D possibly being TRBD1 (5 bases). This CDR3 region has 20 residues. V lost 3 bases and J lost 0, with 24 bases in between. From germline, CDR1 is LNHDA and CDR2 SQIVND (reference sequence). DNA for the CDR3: TGTGCCAGTAGTATTGGACTAATAGGAGTGGACATGGTTAGCAATCAGCCCCAGCATTTT. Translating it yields CASSIGLIGVDMVSNQPQHF.

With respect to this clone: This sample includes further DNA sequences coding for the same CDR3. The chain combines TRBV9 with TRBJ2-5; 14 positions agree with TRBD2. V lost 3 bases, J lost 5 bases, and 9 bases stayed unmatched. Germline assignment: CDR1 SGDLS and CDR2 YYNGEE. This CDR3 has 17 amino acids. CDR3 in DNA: TGTGCCAGCAGCGCCGGACTAGCGGGAGGTGGACAGGAGACCCAGTACTTC. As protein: CASSAGLAGGGQETQYF.

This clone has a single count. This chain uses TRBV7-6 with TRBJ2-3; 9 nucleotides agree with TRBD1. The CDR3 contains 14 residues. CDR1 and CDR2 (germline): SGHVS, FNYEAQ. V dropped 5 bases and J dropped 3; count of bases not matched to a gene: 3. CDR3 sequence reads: CASSPTGGTDTQYF. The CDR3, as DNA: TGTGCCAGCAGCCCGACAGGGGGAACAGATACGCAGTATTTT.

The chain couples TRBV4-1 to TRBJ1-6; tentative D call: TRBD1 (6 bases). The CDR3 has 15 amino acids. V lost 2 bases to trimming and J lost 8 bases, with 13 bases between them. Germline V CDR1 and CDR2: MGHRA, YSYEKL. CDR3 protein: CASSQREQGDSPLHF. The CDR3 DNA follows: TGCGCCAGCAGCCAACGGGAACAGGGTGATTCACCCCTCCACTTT.

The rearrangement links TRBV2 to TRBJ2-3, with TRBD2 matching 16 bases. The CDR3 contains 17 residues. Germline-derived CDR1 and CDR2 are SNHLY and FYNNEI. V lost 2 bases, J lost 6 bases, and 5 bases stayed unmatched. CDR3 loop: CASSELGLAGGVDTQYF. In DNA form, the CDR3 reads TGTGCCAGCAGTGAACTGGGACTAGCGGGGGGGGTGGATACGCAGTATTTT.

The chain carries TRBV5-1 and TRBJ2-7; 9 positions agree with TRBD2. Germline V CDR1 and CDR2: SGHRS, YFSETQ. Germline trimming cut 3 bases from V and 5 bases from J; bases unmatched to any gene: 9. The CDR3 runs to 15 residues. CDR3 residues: CASSSAGTSFDEQYF. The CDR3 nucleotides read TGCGCCAGCAGCTCTGCTGGGACTAGCTTCGACGAGCAGTACTTC.

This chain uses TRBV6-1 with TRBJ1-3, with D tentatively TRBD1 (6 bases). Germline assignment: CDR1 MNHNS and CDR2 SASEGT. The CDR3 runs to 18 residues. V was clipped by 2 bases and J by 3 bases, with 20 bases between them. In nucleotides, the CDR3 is TGTGCCAGCAGTGAATCAAGGACAGTGGGTCTCTTTGGAAACACCATATATTTT. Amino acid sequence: CASSESRTVGLFGNTIYF.

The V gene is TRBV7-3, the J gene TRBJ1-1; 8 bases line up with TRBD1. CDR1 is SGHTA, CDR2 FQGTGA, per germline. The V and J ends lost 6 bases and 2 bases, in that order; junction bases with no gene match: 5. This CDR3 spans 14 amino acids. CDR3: CASRPDRGNTEAFF. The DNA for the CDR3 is TGTGCCAGCAGACCCGACAGGGGCAACACTGAAGCTTTCTTT.

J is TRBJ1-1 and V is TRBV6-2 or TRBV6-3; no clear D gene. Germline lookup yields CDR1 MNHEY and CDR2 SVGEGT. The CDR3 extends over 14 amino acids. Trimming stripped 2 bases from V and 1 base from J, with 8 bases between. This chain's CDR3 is CASSYRGRNTEAFF. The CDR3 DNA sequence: TGTGCCAGCAGTTACCGAGGGAGGAACACTGAAGCTTTCTTT.

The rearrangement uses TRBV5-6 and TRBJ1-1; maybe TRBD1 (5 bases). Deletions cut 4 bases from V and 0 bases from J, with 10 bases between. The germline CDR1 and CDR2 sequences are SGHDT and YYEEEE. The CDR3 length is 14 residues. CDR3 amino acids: CASSQTVLNTEAFF. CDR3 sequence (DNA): TGTGCCAGCAGCCAGACAGTCCTGAACACTGAAGCTTTCTTT.

CDR3 amino acids: CASSRRAGRGQPQHF. The DNA for the CDR3 is TGTGCCAGCAGCCGGAGGGCAGGGAGGGGGCAGCCCCAGCATTTT. V usage is TRBV11-2 and J usage is TRBJ1-5; tentative D call: TRBD1 (6 bases). The V gene's germline CDR1 is SGHAT and CDR2 FQNNGV. The CDR3 has 15 amino acids. Trimming took 5 bases from V and 7 from J, leaving 18 bases between them. Supplemented by reference TRBV11-2 and TRBJ1-5, the full variable domain reads EAGVAQSPRYKIIEKRQSVAFWCNPISGHATLYWYQQILGQGPKLLIQFQNNGVVDDSQLPKDRFSAERLKGVDSTLKIQPAKLEDSAVYLCASSRRAGRGQPQHFGDGTRLSIL.

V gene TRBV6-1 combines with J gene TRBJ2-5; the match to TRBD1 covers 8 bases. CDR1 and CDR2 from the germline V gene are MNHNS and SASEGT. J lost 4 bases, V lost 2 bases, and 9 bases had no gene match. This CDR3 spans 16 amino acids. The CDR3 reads CASSEFYGQGRETQYF. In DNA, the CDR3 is TGTGCCAGCAGTGAATTCTACGGACAGGGAAGAGAGACCCAGTACTTC.

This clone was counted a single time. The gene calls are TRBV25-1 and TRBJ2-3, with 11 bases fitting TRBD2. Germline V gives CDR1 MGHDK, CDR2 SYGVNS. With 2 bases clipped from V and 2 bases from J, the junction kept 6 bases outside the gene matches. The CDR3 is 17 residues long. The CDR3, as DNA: TGTGCCAGCAGTGAAGCCGGGACTAGCGGATCCACAGATACGCAGTATTTT. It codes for CASSEAGTSGSTDTQYF.

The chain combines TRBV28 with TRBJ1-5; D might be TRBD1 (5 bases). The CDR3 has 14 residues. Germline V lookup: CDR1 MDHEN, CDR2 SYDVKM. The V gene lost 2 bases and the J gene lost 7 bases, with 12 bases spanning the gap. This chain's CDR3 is CASSLVGRGQPQHF. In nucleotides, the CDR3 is TGTGCCAGCAGTTTAGTGGGGCGGGGACAGCCCCAGCATTTT.